The rows below give T cell receptor beta chains drawn from one sample of a study of blood T cell repertoires in COVID-19. Repertoires were generated with immunoSEQ multiplex PCR, while TCRdb's copy carries only in-frame clones and drops some. The sample lists approximately 290,000 clones, around 81% occurring once. The specimen sequenced was peripheral blood. The receptors here all came from a person between 65 and 79 years old with COVID-19, enrolled during active disease. Each CDR3 is given with its conserved first and last residue. Each record gives: V gene, D gene, J gene, clone size, CDR3 protein, CDR3 DNA. A D gene is named only where the DNA matches it firmly. Size tells how often a clone was seen (once, few, many) or the class of an expanded clone, and some rows leave it out.

TRBV18	-	TRBJ1-2	-	CASSDMGTNPYGYTF	TGTGCCAGCTCAGATATGGGGACTAATCCCTATGGCTACACCTTC
TRBV11-3	TRBD1	TRBJ2-7	-	CASSKGTGEDHEQYF	TGTGCCAGCAGCAAGGGGACAGGGGAGGACCACGAGCAGTACTTC
TRBV28	TRBD1	TRBJ1-3	-	CASSTRQGTSGNTIYF	TGTGCCAGCAGTACGCGACAGGGTACTTCTGGAAACACCATATATTTT
TRBV5-4	-	TRBJ2-7	-	CASSSRLTGSEQYF	TGTGCCAGCAGCTCCCGACTCACAGGGAGCGAGCAGTACTTC
TRBV28	TRBD1	TRBJ1-4	-	CASSSPGTGNEKLFF	TGTGCCAGCAGCTCCCCCGGGACAGGGAATGAAAAACTGTTTTTT
TRBV28	-	TRBJ2-2	-	CASTNPGLNTGELFF	TGTGCCAGCACCAACCCGGGGTTGAACACCGGGGAGCTGTTTTTT
TRBV7-2	-	TRBJ2-1	-	CASSLLGSGYSEQFF	TGTGCCAGCAGCTTATTGGGGTCGGGATACAGTGAGCAGTTCTTC
TRBV7-9	TRBD1	TRBJ1-1	-	CASSLRQGSLVAEAFF	TGTGCCAGCAGCCTCAGACAGGGAAGTTTAGTCGCTGAAGCTTTCTTT
TRBV2	-	TRBJ2-7	-	CASSLTASYEQYF	TGTGCCAGCAGTTTGACAGCCTCCTACGAGCAGTACTTC
TRBV14	TRBD2	TRBJ2-2	once	CASSQRVLSGRAGTGELFF	TGTGCCAGCAGCCAGAGGGTCCTTAGCGGGAGGGCCGGCACCGGGGAGCTGTTTTTT
TRBV19	TRBD1	TRBJ1-4	-	CASSKGANEKLFF	TGTGCCAGTAGTAAGGGGGCAAATGAAAAACTGTTTTTT
TRBV25-1	TRBD1	TRBJ2-1	-	CASSRQGDNEQFF	TGTGCCAGCTCCCGACAGGGCGACAATGAGCAGTTCTTC
TRBV28	-	TRBJ1-2	-	CASSYYSGNNYGYTF	TGTGCCAGCAGTTACTACAGCGGTAATAACTATGGCTACACCTTC
TRBV15	-	TRBJ2-7	-	CATSRGGSLYEQYF	TGTGCCACCAGCAGAGGAGGTAGCCTCTACGAGCAGTACTTC
TRBV16	-	TRBJ1-5	-	CASSQDFPTISPSIF	-
TRBV5-1	-	TRBJ2-7	-	CASSALGSSYEQYF	TGCGCCAGCAGCGCTTTAGGGAGCTCCTACGAGCAGTACTTC
TRBV7-2	-	TRBJ2-3	-	CASSWGVHVQDTQYF	TGTGCCAGCAGCTGGGGGGTGCATGTACAAGATACGCAGTATTTT
TRBV28	TRBD1	TRBJ1-5	-	CASTHGTGNQPQHF	TGTGCCAGCACACATGGGACAGGCAATCAGCCCCAGCATTTT